This paragraph covers one TCR beta chain sequence. This clonotype was detected only a few times. The antigen it binds to is not known. Base qualities are not at hand, and no much larger clone is one base apart. The label giving this sample's treatment or condition can be read as: roughly nine-day PBMC culture with coronavirus spike peptide pools or control peptides (ViraFEST assay). To expand antigen-specific T cells with peptide pools and then pick out the expanded clonotypes through TCR sequencing, the study relied on the ViraFEST assay. The convalescent patients' positive SARS-CoV-2 PCR tests were from March to December 2020, which was before the Alpha, Beta and Delta variants emerged in the United States. Each well held millions of PBMCs cultured with 9 to 10 ug/ml peptide pools in IMDM containing around 5% human AB serum and around 10 IU/ml IL-2. Half of the culture medium was replaced with fresh IL-2-containing medium on days 3 and 7. CD4+ T cells were isolated after around ten days of culture through negative selection using the EasySep CD4+ T cell isolation kit. Ficoll-Paque Plus gradient centrifugation was used to isolate PBMCs from whole blood, and the isolated PBMCs were then either used fresh or cryopreserved at -140C. Triplicate wells were generally used for each culture condition.

The sample originates from a study of vaccination and CD4 T cells after COVID-19 (dated by TCRdb to between 2021 and 2022). For context, the study as a whole: Every convalescent patient had a positive nasal swab PCR test for SARS-CoV-2, with mild disease in roughly 10 patients and severe disease in one. Six males and four females were included in the convalescent cohort, with two Hispanic individuals, seven Caucasians, two Asians and one multiracial person represented. Each participant got two doses of either the Pfizer-BioNTech BNT162b2 vaccine (n=8) or the Moderna mRNA-1273 vaccine (n=2). Post-COVID blood samples from convalescent patients were collected a median of roughly 100 days after diagnosis, with a range of 35 to 161 days. The time from the second vaccine dose to post-vaccine blood sampling had a median of roughly 72 days and ranged from about 13 to 250 days. The cultures were stimulated with overlapping spike peptide pools from SARS-CoV-2 and from the common cold coronaviruses HCoV-NL63, HCoV-OC43 and HCoV-229E. Control cultures used a CEFX viral epitope pool as positive control, an HIV-1 Nef peptide pool as negative control, or no peptide. The spike-specific CD4+ TCR repertoire was compared before and after mRNA vaccination in approximately 9 COVID-19 convalescent patients and several infection-naive healthy vaccine recipients. The study at large found these results: Although the median number of SARS-CoV-2-reactive clonotypes went up from around 20 after infection to 35 to 40 after vaccination, the increase was not significant. In convalescent patients, a median 86.3% of post-vaccine SARS-CoV-2-reactive clones were detected only after vaccination, and vaccine-specific priming was suggested by this finding. Relatively few convalescent patients were included in the study, and early timepoints after natural infection were not analyzed. Of the vaccine-specific clones found in convalescent patients, nearly all (304 of 307) were mono-reactive for SARS-CoV-2 spike instead of being cross-reactive with common cold coronaviruses.

Receptors were amplified or captured by PCR. At the Johns Hopkins FTIC core, DNA from the cultured CD4+ T cells underwent TCR sequencing with the Oncomine TCR Beta short-read assay. Genomic DNA was extracted from the cultured CD4+ T cells with the QIAamp micro DNA kit. Oncomine TCR Beta libraries made from cultured CD4+ T cells were pooled using unique dual indexes and sequenced on an Illumina iSeq 100. Regarding the original processing steps: Non-productive sequences were filtered out, and CDR3s that did not start with C, did not end with F or W, or were shorter than 7 amino acids were discarded. Antigen-specific clonotypes were identified with the MANAFEST web application by comparing peptide-stimulated wells with reference and other culture wells. Positive clones required FDR below 0.05, an odds ratio above 5, and productive frequency above 0.1% in at least two of three replicate wells. A clonotype counted as cross-reactive if it showed significant expansion both in the SARS-CoV-2 spike wells and in at least one common cold coronavirus spike condition. Levenshtein distances (stringdist) and unrooted phylogenetic trees (ape) in R version 3.6.1 were used to assess CDR3 homology. TCRdb passed the public sequencing reads through fastp at Q25 and MiXCR, retaining productive beta sequences. Each CDR3 protein appears once, grouped with its most common genes and DNA. TCRdb, rather than the study authors, made the V and J calls. For this sample there are 15,000 to 20,000 distinct CDR3 sequences; around 30% appear just once. More than 12% of the sample goes to the ten largest clones.

CDR1 and CDR2 (MNHEY, SVGAGI) derive from the germline V gene. The CDR3 starts with the cysteine, ends with the phenylalanine, and has 15 residues. Only the CDR3 DNA is retained, 45 bases long and in frame from the first base. Trimming at the junction amounts to 2 bases on V and 5 bases on J, and the germline ends lie 15 bases apart. The specimen sequenced was cultured CD4+ T cells from blood. The sequence came from a human donor with COVID-19. The rearrangement combines TRBV6-5 with TRBJ1-2; the D segment could be TRBD1, given 5 matching bases. The nucleotides read TGTGCCAGCAGTTACGTCGGGGGGGGAGGTTATGGCTACACCTTC. Its amino acids are CASSYVGGGGYGYTF.